One and the same sample provided the 14 T cell receptor beta chains below, sequenced in a study of control samples from healthy donors and cancer patients. Data came from immunoSEQ multiplex PCR; TCRdb stores just in-frame clones and leaves some out. The sample lists around 100,000 clones, more than 90% seen once, with approximately 3% in the top ten. The sequenced sample consisted of blood. Source of these receptors: a human donor in good health. The donor label of this sample is uncertain.

The chain links TRBV6-2 or TRBV6-3 to TRBJ1-2; tentative D call: TRBD1 (5 bases). CDR3 length: 14 residues. Between the trimmed V and J ends, which lost 4 bases and 3 bases, there was a span of 12 bases. Germline CDR1 MNHEY, CDR2 SVGEGT. The CDR3 nucleotides are TGTGCCAGCAGTTTTGAGCAGGGTCACTATGGCTACACCTTC. Translated, it gives CASSFEQGHYGYTF.

This chain connects TRBV19 to TRBJ2-2; D uncertain. This CDR3 spans 13 amino acids. Trimming stripped 6 bases from V and 5 bases from J, with 10 bases between. Germline V gives CDR1 LNHDA, CDR2 SQIVND (reference sequence). The CDR3 sequence is CASRRHSTGELFF. CDR3 coding DNA: TGTGCCAGTAGGAGACACTCGACCGGGGAGCTGTTTTTT.

The chain couples TRBV7-8 to TRBJ2-1; 10 bases match TRBD1. The CDR3 is 16 amino acids. Per the germline V gene, CDR1 is SGHVS and CDR2 is FQNEAQ. Unmatched junction bases numbered 15, after V lost 7 bases and J lost 9 bases. The CDR3 DNA reads as TGTGCCAGCAATCCCCAACCGGGACAGGGGTTTCGTGAGCAGTTCTTC. This sequence encodes CASNPQPGQGFREQFF.

The rearrangement links TRBV5-6 to TRBJ2-7; D is possibly TRBD1 (6 bases). Between the trimmed V and J ends, which lost 4 bases and 0 bases, there was a span of 14 bases. CDR3 length: 15 residues. CDR1 and CDR2 from the germline V gene are SGHDT and YYEEEE. CDR3 sequence: CASSPGAGVSYEQYV. The CDR3 region has the DNA TGTGCCAGCAGCCCCGGGGCAGGGGTCTCCTACGAGCAGTACGTC.

V gene TRBV5-1 combines with J gene TRBJ1-6; TRBD1 might be the D (5 bases). The CDR3 loop spans 14 amino acids. V gave up 4 bases and J gave up 15 bases, with 20 bases separating them. The germline V gene encodes CDR1 SGHRS and CDR2 YFSETQ. CDR3 sequence reads: CASSETHFRQGLHF. The CDR3 nucleotides read TGCGCCAGCAGCGAAACACACTTCCGGCAGGGCCTCCACTTT.

This clone was found a few times. The chain carries TRBV18 and TRBJ2-5; maybe TRBD1 (6 bases). The V end lost 6 bases, the J end lost 5 bases, and 13 bases lay between the germline ends. Germline V gene data show CDR1 as KGHSH and CDR2 as LQKENI. The CDR3 is 13 residues long. The CDR3 region has the DNA TGTGCCAGCTCTTCAGGGGTGGAGGAGACCCAGTACTTC. Its protein is CASSSGVEETQYF.

This clone has more than one count but fewer than ten. V gene TRBV9 combines with J gene TRBJ1-6, with TRBD1 matching 9 bases. Germline V gene sequence: CDR1 SGDLS, CDR2 YYNGEE. The CDR3 spans 14 residues. The ends lost 2 bases at V and 9 bases at J; junction bases unmatched: 3. The CDR3 protein is CASSVGQGGSPLHF. The CDR3 nucleotides are TGTGCCAGCAGCGTGGGACAGGGTGGTTCACCCCTCCACTTT.

The J gene is TRBJ2-5, the V gene TRBV11-2; 9 nucleotides align to TRBD1. After removal of 5 bases from V and 7 bases from J, the junction contained 5 bases not matched to a gene. This CDR3 comprises 13 residues. The V gene's germline CDR1 is SGHAT and CDR2 FQNNGV. CDR3 protein: CASSLGQGRTQYF. CDR3 coding DNA: TGTGCCAGCAGCCTCGGACAGGGGCGGACCCAGTACTTC.

The chain employs TRBV9 and TRBJ1-1; 7 nucleotides agree with TRBD1. V gave up 3 bases and J gave up 10 bases; unmatched junction bases: 9. The CDR3 loop spans 13 amino acids. Germline CDR1 reads SGDLS; CDR2 reads YYNGEE. The DNA of the CDR3 is TGTGCCAGCAGCGCGTTACAGGGGTCGCCAGCTTTCTTT. Encoded protein: CASSALQGSPAFF. The full variable domain, completed using reference TRBV9 and TRBJ1-1, is DSGVTQTPKHLITATGQRVTLRCSPRSGDLSVYWYQQSLDQGLQFLIQYYNGEERAKGNILERFSAQQFPDLHSELNLSSLELGDSALYFCASSALQGSPAFFGQGTRLTVV.

This clone was recorded only once. Other DNA sequences from this sample encode an identical CDR3 as well. The chain links TRBV12-3 or TRBV12-4 to TRBJ2-2; D might be TRBD2 (7 bases). The CDR3 runs 13 residues. Trimming removed 6 bases from V and 9 bases from J, with 14 bases in between. In DNA form, the CDR3 reads TGTGCCAGCAGGGAGGGGGGGACGAGGGAGCTGTTTTTT. This encodes CASREGGTRELFF.

V usage is TRBV24-1 and J usage is TRBJ1-5; D is unresolved. V was trimmed by 5 bases and J by 4 bases, leaving 11 bases between them. The CDR3 is made up of 14 amino acids. Germline V lookup: CDR1 KGHDR, CDR2 SFDVKD. The CDR3 spells CATSGPLVNQPQHF. The DNA of the CDR3 is TGTGCCACCAGTGGGCCCCTGGTTAATCAGCCCCAGCATTTT.

This clone was detected a few times. The CDR3, as DNA: TGTGCCAGCAGCTTCTTACAAGAAAAACTGTTTTTT. Protein: CASSFLQEKLFF. The chain combines TRBV7-9 with TRBJ1-4; D is uncertain. Germline V gene lookup returns CDR1 SEHNR and CDR2 FQNEAQ (reference sequence). The V gene lost 3 bases and the J gene lost 8 bases, with 7 bases spanning the gap. This CDR3 is 12 amino acids long.

This rearrangement joins TRBV5-1 to TRBJ1-1, with 8 bases aligning to TRBD1. The CDR3 loop spans 16 amino acids. V lost 4 bases, J lost 3 bases, and 11 bases stayed unmatched. Germline values: CDR1 SGHRS, CDR2 YFSETQ. In nucleotides, the CDR3 is TGCGCCAGCAGCGAAGGAGCCAGGGGGCTGTACACTGAAGCTTTCTTT. Amino acids: CASSEGARGLYTEAFF.

The sample holds one count of this clone. V is TRBV7-6 and J is TRBJ1-4; 8 bases are a match to TRBD1. The germline gives CDR1 SGHVS, CDR2 FNYEAQ. The V gene end was trimmed by 5 bases and the J gene end by 7 bases; junction bases not matched to a gene: 9. This CDR3 is built from 15 residues. The CDR3, as DNA: TGTGCCAGCAGCCTCGGACAGGGTGATCGTGAAAAACTGTTTTTT. It encodes CASSLGQGDREKLFF.